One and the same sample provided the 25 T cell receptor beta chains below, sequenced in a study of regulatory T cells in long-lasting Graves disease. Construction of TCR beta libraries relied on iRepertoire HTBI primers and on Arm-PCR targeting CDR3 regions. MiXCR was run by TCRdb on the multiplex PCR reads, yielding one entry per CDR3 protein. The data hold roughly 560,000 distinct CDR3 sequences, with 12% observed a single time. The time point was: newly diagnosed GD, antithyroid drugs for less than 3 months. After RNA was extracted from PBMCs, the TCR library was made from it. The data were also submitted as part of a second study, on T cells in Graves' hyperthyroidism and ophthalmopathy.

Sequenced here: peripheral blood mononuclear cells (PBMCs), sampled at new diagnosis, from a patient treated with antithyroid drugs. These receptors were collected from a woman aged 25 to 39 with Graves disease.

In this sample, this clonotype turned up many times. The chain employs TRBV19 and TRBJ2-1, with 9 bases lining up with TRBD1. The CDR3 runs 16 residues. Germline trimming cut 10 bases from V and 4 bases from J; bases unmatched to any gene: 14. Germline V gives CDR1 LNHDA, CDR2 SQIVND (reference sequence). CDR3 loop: CATEPGQGPLYNEQFF. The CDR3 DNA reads TGTGCCACTGAACCGGGACAGGGACCCTTATACAATGAGCAGTTCTTC.

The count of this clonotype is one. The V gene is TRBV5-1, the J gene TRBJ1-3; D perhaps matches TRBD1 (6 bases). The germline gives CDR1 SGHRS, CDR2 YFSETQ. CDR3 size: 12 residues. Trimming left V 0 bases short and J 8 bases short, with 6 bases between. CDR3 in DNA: TGCGCCAGCAGCTTGGCAGGGGACACCATATATTTT. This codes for CASSLAGDTIYF.

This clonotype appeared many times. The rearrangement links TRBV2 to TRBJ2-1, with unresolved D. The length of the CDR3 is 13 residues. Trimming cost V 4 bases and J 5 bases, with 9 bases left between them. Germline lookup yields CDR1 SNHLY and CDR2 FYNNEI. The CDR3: CASSGSLDNEQFF. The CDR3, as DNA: TGTGCCAGCAGTGGGAGTCTAGACAATGAGCAGTTCTTC.

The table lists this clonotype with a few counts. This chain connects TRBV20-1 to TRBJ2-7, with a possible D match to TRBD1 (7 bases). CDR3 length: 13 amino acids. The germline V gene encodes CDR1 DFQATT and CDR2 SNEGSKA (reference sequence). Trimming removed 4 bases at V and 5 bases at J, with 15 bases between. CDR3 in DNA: TGCAGTGCTATGGAGGGGGCGTGGAACGAGCAGTACTTC. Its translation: CSAMEGAWNEQYF.

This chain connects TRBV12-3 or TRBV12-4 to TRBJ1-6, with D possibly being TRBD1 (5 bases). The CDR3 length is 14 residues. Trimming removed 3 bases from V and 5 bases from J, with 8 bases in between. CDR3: CASSLWGDNSPLHF. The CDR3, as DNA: TGTGCCAGCAGTTTGTGGGGGGATAATTCACCCCTCCACTTT.

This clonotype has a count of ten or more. CDR3 nucleotide sequence: TGTGCCAGCAGCCCATTCGGCCGCGGTGAAAAACTGTTTTTT. Amino acids: CASSPFGRGEKLFF. The chain couples TRBV11-2 to TRBJ1-4; D unclear. The CDR3 is 14 residues long. Trimming left V 5 bases short and J 7 bases short, with 14 bases between. Looked up from germline, CDR1 is SGHAT and CDR2 is FQNNGV.

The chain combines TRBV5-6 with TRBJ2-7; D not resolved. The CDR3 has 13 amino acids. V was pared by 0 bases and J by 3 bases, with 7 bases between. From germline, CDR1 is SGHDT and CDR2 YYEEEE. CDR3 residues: CASSLDTGYEQYF. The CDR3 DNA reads TGTGCCAGCAGCTTGGATACGGGCTACGAGCAGTACTTC.

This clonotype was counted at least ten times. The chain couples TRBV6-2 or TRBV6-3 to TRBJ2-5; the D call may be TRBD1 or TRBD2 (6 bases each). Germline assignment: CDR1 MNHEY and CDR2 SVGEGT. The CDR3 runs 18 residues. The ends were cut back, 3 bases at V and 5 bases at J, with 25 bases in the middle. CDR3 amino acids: CASSYRLKDSYGGETQYF. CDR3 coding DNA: TGTGCCAGCAGTTATCGTTTAAAGGACAGCTATGGGGGGGAGACCCAGTACTTC.

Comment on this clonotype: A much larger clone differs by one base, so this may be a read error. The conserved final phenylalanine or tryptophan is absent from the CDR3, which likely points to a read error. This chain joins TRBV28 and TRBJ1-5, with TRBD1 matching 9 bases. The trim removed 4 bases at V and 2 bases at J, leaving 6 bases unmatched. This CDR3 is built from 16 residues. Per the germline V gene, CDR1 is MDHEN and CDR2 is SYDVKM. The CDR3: CASSSARQGGNQPQHS. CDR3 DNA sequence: TGTGCCAGCAGTTCGGCCAGACAGGGGGGCAATCAGCCCCAGCATTCT.

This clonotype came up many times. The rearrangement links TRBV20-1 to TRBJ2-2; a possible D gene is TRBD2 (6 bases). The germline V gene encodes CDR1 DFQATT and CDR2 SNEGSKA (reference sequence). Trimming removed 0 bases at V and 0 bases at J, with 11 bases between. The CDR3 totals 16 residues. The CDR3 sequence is CSARDPRLANTGELFF. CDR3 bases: TGCAGTGCTAGAGATCCGAGACTAGCGAACACCGGGGAGCTGTTTTTT.

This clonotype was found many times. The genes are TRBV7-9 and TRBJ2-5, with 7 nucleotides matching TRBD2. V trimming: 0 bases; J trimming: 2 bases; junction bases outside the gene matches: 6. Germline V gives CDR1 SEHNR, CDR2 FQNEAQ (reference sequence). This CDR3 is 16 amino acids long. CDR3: CASSLAWEREQETQYF. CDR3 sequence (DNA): TGTGCCAGCAGCTTAGCCTGGGAGCGGGAACAAGAGACCCAGTACTTC.

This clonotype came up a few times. CDR3 DNA sequence: TGTGCCAGCAGTTACTCTACGGGATCTACCTACGAGCAGTACTTC. Amino acids: CASSYSTGSTYEQYF. J is TRBJ2-7 and V is TRBV6-5; D possibly corresponds to TRBD2 (5 bases). The V and J ends lost 0 bases and 2 bases respectively, with 11 bases between them. This CDR3 has 15 residues. CDR1 and CDR2 from the germline V gene are MNHEY and SVGAGI.

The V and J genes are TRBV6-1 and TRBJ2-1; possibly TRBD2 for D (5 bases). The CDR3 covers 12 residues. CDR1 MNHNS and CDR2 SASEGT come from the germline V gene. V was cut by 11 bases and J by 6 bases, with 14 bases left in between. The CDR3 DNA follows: TGTGCCGGAGGCGGGCTGGGCAATGAGCAGTTCTTC. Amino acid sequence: CAGGGLGNEQFF.

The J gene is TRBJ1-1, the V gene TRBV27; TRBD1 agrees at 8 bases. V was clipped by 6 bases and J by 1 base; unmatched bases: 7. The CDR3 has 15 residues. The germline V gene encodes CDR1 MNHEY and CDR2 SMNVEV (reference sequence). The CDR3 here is CASRGLGTGNTEAFF. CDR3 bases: TGTGCCAGCAGGGGGCTCGGGACAGGGAACACTGAAGCTTTCTTT.

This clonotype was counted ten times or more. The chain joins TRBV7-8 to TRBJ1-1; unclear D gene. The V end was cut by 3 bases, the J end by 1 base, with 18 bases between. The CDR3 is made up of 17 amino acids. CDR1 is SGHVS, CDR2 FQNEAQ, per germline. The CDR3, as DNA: TGTGCCAGCAGCTTTGAGGCTTTCCGGACCACGAACACTGAAGCTTTCTTT. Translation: CASSFEAFRTTNTEAFF.

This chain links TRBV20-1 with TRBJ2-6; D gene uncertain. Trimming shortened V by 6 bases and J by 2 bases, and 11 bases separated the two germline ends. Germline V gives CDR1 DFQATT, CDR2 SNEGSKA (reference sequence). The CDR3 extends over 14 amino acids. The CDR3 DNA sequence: TGCAGTGCGAGGTTTCGTCCTGGGGCCAACGTCCTGACTTTC. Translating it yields CSARFRPGANVLTF.

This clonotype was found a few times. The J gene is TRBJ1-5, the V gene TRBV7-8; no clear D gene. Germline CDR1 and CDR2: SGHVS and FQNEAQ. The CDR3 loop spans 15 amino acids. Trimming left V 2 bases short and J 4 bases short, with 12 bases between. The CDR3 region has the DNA TGTGCCAGCAGCTTAATGGGAGGATGGAATCAGCCCCAGCATTTT. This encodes CASSLMGGWNQPQHF.

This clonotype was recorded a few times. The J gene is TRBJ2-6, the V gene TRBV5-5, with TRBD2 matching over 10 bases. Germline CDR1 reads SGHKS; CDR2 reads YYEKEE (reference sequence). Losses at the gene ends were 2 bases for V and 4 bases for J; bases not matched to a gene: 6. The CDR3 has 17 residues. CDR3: CASSFSSGSKGANVLTF. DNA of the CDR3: TGTGCCAGCAGCTTTTCTAGCGGGAGTAAAGGGGCCAACGTCCTGACTTTC. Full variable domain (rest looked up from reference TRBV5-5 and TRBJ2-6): DAGVTQSPTHLIKTRGQQVTLRCSPISGHKSVSWYQQVLGQGPQFIFQYYEKEERGRGNFPDRFSARQFPNYSSELNVNALLLGDSALYLCASSFSSGSKGANVLTFGAGSRLTVL.

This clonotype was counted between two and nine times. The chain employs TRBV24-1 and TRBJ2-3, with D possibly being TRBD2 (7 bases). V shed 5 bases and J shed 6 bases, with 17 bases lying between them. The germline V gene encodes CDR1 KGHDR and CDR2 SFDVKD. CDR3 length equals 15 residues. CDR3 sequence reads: CATSGAGAGKDTQYF. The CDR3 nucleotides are TGTGCCACCAGTGGGGCGGGGGCGGGGAAGGATACGCAGTATTTT.

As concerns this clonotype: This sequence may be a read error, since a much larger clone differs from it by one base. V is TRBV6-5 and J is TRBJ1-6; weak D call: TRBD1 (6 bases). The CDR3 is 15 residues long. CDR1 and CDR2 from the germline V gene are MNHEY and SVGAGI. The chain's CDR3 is CVSSYYLGADSPLHF. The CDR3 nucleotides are TGTGTCAGCAGTTATTATCTGGGGGCTGATTCACCCCTCCACTTT.

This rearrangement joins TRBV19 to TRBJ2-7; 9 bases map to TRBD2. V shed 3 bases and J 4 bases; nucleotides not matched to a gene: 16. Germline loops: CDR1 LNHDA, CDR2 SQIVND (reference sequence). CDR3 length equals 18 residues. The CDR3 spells CASSMERSGLAGIYEQYF. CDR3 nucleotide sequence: TGTGCCAGTAGTATGGAACGGAGTGGCCTAGCGGGAATTTACGAGCAGTACTTC.

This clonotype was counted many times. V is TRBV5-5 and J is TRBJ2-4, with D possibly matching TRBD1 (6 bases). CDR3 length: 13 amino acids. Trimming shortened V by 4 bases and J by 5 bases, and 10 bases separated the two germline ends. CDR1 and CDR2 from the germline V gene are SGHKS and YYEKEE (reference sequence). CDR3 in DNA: TGTGCCAGCAGCAACTCAGGGGAAAACATTCAGTACTTC. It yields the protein CASSNSGENIQYF.

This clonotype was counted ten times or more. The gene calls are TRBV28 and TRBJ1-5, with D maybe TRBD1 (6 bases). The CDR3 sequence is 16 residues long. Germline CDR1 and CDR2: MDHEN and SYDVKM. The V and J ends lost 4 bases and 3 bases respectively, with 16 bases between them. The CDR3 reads CASSYSGALPNQPQHF. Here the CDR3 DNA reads TGTGCCAGCAGTTACTCGGGGGCGCTACCCAATCAGCCCCAGCATTTT.

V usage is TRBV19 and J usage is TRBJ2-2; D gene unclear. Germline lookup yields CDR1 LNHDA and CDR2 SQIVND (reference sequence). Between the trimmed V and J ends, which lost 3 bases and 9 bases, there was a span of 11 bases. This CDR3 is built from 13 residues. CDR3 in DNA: TGTGCCAGTAGTATTGGCTGGTCCCGGGAGCTGTTTTTT. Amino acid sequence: CASSIGWSRELFF.

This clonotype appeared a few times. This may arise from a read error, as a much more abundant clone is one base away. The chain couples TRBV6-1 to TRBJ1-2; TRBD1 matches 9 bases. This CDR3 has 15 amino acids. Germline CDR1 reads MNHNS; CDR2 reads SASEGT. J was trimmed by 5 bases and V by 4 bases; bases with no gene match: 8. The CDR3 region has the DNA TGTGCCAGCAGTGGAGGACCGGGACAGGGATATGGCTACACCTTC. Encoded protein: CASSGGPGQGYGYTF.